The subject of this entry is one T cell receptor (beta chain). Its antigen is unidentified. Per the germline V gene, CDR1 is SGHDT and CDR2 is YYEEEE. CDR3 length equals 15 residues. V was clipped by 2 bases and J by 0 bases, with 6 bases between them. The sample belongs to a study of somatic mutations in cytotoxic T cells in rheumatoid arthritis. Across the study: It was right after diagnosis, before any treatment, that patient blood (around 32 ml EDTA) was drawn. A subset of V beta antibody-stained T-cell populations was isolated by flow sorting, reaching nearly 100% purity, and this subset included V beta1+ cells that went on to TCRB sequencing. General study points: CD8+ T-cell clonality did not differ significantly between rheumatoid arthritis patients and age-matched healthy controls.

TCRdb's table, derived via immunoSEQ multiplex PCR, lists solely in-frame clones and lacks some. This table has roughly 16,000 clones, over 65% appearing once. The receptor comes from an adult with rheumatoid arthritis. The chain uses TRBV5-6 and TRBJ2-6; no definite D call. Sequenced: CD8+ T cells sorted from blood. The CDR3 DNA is TGTGCCAGCAGCTTCCGGCGCTCTGGGGCCAACGTCCTGACTTTC. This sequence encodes CASSFRRSGANVLTF.